This passage covers 5 T cell receptor beta chains from one sample sequenced in a study of blood T cell repertoires in COVID-19. Generated by immunoSEQ multiplex PCR, the TCRdb table keeps only in-frame clones and is missing some. The sample lists roughly 300,000 clones; 91% were seen once. The source material was peripheral blood. The receptors stem from a woman in her 30s with COVID-19, enrolled during active disease.

The CDR3 DNA follows: TGTGCCAGCAGCCTACCTACTAGCGGGAGAGGTCAAGAGACCCAGTACTTC. As protein: CASSLPTSGRGQETQYF. The genes are TRBV5-4 and TRBJ2-5, with 11 bases identical to TRBD2. CDR1 and CDR2 from the germline V gene are SGHNT and YYREEE (reference sequence). The CDR3 has 17 residues. V lost 4 bases, J lost 2 bases, and 10 bases stayed unmatched.

This chain connects TRBV19 to TRBJ1-6; a possible D gene is TRBD1 (5 bases). The germline V gene encodes CDR1 LNHDA and CDR2 SQIVND (reference sequence). The CDR3 is 14 amino acids. V was clipped by 4 bases and J by 7 bases, with 11 bases between them. The CDR3 sequence: CASSTGTPNSPLHF. CDR3 nucleotide sequence: TGTGCCAGTAGTACCGGGACTCCCAATTCACCCCTCCACTTT.

The chain is built from TRBV19 and TRBJ1-5; D perhaps matches TRBD1 (5 bases). V lost 1 base and J 8 bases, leaving 15 bases between the germline ends. CDR3 size: 15 residues. Germline V gives CDR1 LNHDA, CDR2 SQIVND (reference sequence). CDR3: CASSIGSGREEPQHF. Written as DNA, the CDR3 is TGTGCCAGTAGTATAGGCTCCGGCAGGGAAGAGCCCCAGCATTTT.

The rearrangement uses TRBV6-1 and TRBJ2-2, with 10 bases matching TRBD2. This CDR3 is built from 15 residues. V lost 2 bases, J lost 3 bases, and 0 bases stayed unmatched. Germline V gene data show CDR1 as MNHNS and CDR2 as SASEGT. In DNA, the CDR3 is TGTGCCAGCAGTGAACTAGCGGGAGACACCGGGGAGCTGTTTTTT. Amino acid sequence: CASSELAGDTGELFF.

In the case of this clone: The same CDR3 is also encoded by other DNA sequences in this sample. This rearrangement joins TRBV30 to TRBJ1-5; TRBD1 is a possible D gene (5 bases). Germline CDR1 is GTSNPN and CDR2 is SVGIG (reference sequence). The CDR3 loop spans 14 amino acids. Trimming cost V 2 bases and J 5 bases, with 13 bases left between them. In DNA form, the CDR3 reads TGTGCCTGGAGTACTCGTCAGGGCGATCAGCCCCAGCATTTT. Its protein is CAWSTRQGDQPQHF.